This T cell receptor (beta chain) stems from a study of shared clonotypes between healthy human individuals. Adult Caucasians living in Nashville, Tennessee made up all of the donors. The CDR3 length is 15 residues. After removal of 1 base from V and 8 bases from J, the junction contained 3 bases not matched to a gene. CDR1 is SGHDN and CDR2 is FVKESK in the germline V gene. The assay was immunoSEQ multiplex PCR, and TCRdb's table has in-frame clones only and misses some. The profile shows roughly 2,500,000 clones, 93% of them singletons. This chain links TRBV14 with TRBJ1-4; TRBD1 matches 11 bases. This TCR derives from a man aged 18 to 29 in good health. Some clones in this sample may be carry-over from other donors' samples. Sequencing was performed on naive CD4+ T cells from PBMCs. The subset here: CD45RA+ positively selected. CDR3 nucleotide sequence: TGTGCCAGCAGCCAAGGGAGGACAGGGGGCGAAAAACTGTTTTTT. Residues: CASSQGRTGGEKLFF.